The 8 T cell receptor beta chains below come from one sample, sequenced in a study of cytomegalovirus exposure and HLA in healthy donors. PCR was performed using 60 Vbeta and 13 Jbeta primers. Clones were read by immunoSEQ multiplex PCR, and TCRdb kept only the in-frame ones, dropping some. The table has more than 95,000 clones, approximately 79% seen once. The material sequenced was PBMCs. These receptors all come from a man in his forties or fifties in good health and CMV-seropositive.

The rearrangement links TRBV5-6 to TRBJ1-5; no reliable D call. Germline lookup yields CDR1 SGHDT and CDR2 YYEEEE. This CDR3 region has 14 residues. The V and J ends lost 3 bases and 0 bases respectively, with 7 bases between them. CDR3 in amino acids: CASSYSYSNQPQHF. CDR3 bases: TGTGCCAGCAGCTACTCATATAGCAATCAGCCCCAGCATTTT. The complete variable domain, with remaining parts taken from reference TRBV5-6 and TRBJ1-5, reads DAGVTQSPTHLIKTRGQQVTLRCSPKSGHDTVSWYQQALGQGPQFIFQYYEEEERQRGNFPDRFSGHQFPNYSSELNVNALLLGDSALYLCASSYSYSNQPQHFGDGTRLSIL.

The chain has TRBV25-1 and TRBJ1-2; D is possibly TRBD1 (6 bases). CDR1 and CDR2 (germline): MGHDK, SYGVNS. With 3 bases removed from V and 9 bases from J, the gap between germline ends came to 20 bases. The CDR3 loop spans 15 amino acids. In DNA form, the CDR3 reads TGTGCCAGCAGTGACCCTCGAGGGACACTGCGAAGCTACACCTTC. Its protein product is CASSDPRGTLRSYTF.

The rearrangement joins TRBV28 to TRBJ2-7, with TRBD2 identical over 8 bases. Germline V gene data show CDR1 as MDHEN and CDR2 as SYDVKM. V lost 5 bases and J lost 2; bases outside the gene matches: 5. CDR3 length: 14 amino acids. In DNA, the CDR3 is TGTGCCAGCAGTACAGCGGGAGACGCCTACGAGCAGTACTTC. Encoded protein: CASSTAGDAYEQYF.

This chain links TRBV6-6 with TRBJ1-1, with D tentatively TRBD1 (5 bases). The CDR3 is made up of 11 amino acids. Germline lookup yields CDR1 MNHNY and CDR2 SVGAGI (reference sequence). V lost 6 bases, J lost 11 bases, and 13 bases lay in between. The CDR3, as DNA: TGTGCCAGCAGCCTTGGGGCGTCGGCTTTCTTT. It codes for CASSLGASAFF.

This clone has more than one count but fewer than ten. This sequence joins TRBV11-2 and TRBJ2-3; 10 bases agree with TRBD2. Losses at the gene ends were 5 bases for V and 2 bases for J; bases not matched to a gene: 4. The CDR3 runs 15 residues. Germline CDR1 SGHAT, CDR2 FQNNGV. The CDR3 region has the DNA TGTGCCAGCAGCGATAGCGGGGGGCTCACAGATACGCAGTATTTT. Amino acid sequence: CASSDSGGLTDTQYF.

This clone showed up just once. CDR3 coding DNA: TGTGCCAGCAGCTTAGTTACAGCTTTTCCCTACGAGCAGTACTTC. Protein product: CASSLVTAFPYEQYF. The chain uses TRBV7-2 and TRBJ2-7; no clear D gene. Germline CDR1 SGHTA, CDR2 FQGNSA. Trimming took 1 base from V and 2 from J, leaving 12 bases between them. The CDR3 length is 15 residues.

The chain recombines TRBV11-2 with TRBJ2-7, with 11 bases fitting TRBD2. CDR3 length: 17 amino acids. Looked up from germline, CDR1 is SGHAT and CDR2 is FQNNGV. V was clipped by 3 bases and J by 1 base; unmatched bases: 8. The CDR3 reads CASSFPSGGRESYEQYF. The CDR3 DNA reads TGTGCCAGCAGCTTTCCTAGCGGGGGGAGAGAGTCCTACGAGCAGTACTTC.

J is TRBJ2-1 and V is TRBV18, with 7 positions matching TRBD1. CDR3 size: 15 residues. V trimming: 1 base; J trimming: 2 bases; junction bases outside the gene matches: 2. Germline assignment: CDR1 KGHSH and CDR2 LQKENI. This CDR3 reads CASSPQGQTYNEQFF. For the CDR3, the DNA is TGTGCCAGCTCACCACAGGGACAGACCTACAATGAGCAGTTCTTC.